This entry concerns a single TCR beta chain. Its cognate antigen is unknown. At one end, the junction sequence differs from germline, possibly due to a read error. These data belong to a study of T cell clones after liver transplantation. Points from the study as a whole: Post-transplant time points were not standardized, so conclusions are preliminary.

CD3+CD4+ and CD3+CD8+ cells were FACS-sorted from thawed unstimulated PBMCs. The V gene's germline CDR1 is SSHAT and CDR2 FNYEAQ (reference sequence). This CDR3 has 17 amino acids. Clones were sequenced by immunoSEQ multiplex PCR, and TCRdb holds only the in-frame ones, with some missing. The repertoire includes some 57,000 clones, less than 75% of them detected once, and around 9.1% sits in the top ten. This chain links TRBV7-7 with TRBJ2-5; 13 nucleotides line up with TRBD2. This receptor was obtained from a human patient who received a liver transplant. Some T cells may possibly be graft donor cells. Sequenced material: CD4+ T cells from blood, taken at the 22-month timepoint. The CDR3 loop is CASSPGLAGVNQETQYF. In nucleotides, the CDR3 is TGTGCTAGCAGCCCAGGACTAGCGGGGGTGAACCAAGAGACCCAGTACTTC.